The clone carrying this TCR beta chain has ten or more counts. The germline V gene encodes CDR1 SGHTA and CDR2 FQGNSA. Unmatched junction bases numbered 4, after V lost 5 bases and J lost 3 bases. This CDR3 spans 15 amino acids. RNA transcripts were the template for amplifying TCR beta CDR3 regions. Researchers ran a first-round RT-PCR on the TCR CDR3 using the HTBI primer set. TCRdb passed the multiplex PCR reads through MiXCR, listing each CDR3 protein once. The sample holds about 420,000 distinct CDR3 sequences, around 13% seen once. These data are taken from a study of T cells in Graves' hyperthyroidism and ophthalmopathy. In patients aged 18 to 65, hyperthyroidism was newly diagnosed, with duration under 2 months. PBMCs were sourced from over 8.5 ml fresh peripheral blood.

What was sequenced was blood. The origin of this receptor is a woman in her late teens or twenties with Graves' hyperthyroidism. The V and J genes are TRBV7-2 and TRBJ2-3; 11 nucleotides agree with TRBD2. CDR3 region: CASSTRLAGTDTQYF. The CDR3 DNA sequence: TGTGCCAGCAGCACAAGACTAGCGGGAACAGATACGCAGTATTTT.